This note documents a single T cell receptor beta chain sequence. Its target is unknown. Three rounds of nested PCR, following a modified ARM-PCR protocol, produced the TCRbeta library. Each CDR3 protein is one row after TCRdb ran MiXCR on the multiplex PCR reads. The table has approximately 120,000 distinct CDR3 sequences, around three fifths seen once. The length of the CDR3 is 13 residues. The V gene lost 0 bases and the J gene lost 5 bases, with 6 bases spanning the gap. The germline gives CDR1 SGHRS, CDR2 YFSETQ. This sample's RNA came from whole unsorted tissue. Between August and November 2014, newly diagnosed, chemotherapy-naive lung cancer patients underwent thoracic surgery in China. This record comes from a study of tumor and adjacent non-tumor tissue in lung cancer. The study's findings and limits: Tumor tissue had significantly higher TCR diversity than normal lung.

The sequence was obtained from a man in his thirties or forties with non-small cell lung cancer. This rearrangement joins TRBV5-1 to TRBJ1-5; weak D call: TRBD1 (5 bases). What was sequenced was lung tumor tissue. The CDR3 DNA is TGCGCCAGCAGCTTGGGGGGCCATCAGCCCCAGCATTTT. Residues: CASSLGGHQPQHF.